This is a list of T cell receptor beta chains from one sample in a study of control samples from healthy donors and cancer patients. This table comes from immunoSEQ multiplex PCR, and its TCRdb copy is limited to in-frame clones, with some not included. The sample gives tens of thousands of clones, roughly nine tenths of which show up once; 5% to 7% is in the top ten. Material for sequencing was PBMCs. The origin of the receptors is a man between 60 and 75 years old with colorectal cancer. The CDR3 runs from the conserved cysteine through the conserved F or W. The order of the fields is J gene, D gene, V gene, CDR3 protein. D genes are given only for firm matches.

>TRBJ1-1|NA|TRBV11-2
CASSPPGLWTEAFF
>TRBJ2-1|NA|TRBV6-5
CASSYSRTQGDEQFF
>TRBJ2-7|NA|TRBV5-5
CASSLEPISYEQYF
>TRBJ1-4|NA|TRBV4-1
CASRRERATNEKLFF
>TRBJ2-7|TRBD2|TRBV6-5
CASRGSGGDSYEQYF
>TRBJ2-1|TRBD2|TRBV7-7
CASSLGGTGGNEQFF
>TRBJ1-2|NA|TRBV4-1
CASSQDGGGTTYGYTF
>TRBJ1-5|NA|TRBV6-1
CASSEAVYQPQHF
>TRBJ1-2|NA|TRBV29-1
CSASSAYYGYTF
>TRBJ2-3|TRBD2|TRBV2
CASSPPGGPYTQYF
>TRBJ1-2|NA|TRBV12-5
CASGRGGLGYTF
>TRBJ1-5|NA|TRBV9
CASSSYDDQPQHF
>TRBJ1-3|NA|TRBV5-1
CASSLLDSSGNTIYF
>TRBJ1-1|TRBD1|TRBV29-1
CSVEPQTGAKAFF
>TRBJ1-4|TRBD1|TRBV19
CASSNRQGFREKLFF
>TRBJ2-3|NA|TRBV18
CASSPLGRGTDTQYF